This T cell receptor beta chain was sequenced in a study of cytomegalovirus exposure and HLA in healthy donors. The study's findings and limits: The majority of CMV-associated TCR beta chains were reported as apparently HLA-restricted in a later analysis.

Comment on this clone: Antigen specificity is unknown.

Germline V gene data show CDR1 as SGHTA and CDR2 as FQGNSA. V dropped 1 base and J dropped 5; count of bases not matched to a gene: 6. There are 15 residues in the CDR3. Primers for the PCR totalled 60 Vbeta and 13 Jbeta. The repertoire was sequenced with immunoSEQ multiplex PCR; TCRdb's copy has only in-frame clones and lacks some. The repertoire holds tens of thousands of clones, around four fifths seen once, with roughly 2.6% in the top ten. The TCR was taken from a male donor in good health and CMV-seropositive. Input material: PBMCs. The chain employs TRBV7-2 and TRBJ2-5, with 8 positions matching TRBD2. The CDR3 loop is CASSLGAGVAETQYF. For the CDR3, the DNA is TGTGCCAGCAGCTTAGGAGCGGGAGTGGCGGAGACCCAGTACTTC.